This note documents a single T cell receptor (beta chain) sequence. What it binds is not known. The source of the sample is a study of T-cell memory formation after mild COVID-19. Study-wide results and caveats: Researchers report contracting CD4+ clones mostly in CM and EM, with CD8+ clones in EMRA. Memory from before infection featured some responding clones, which suggests cross-reactive memory joined. The study found balanced CD4/CD8 in clones contracting day 15 to 85 and a CD4+ lean in later expanders.

The V gene's germline CDR1 is SGHTA and CDR2 FQGTGA. The CDR3 length is 14 residues. V was trimmed by 5 bases and J by 1 base, leaving 8 bases between them. One entry per CDR3 protein results from TCRdb running MiXCR on the 5' RACE reads. The data contain around 320,000 distinct CDR3 sequences, just under 20% of them seen just once; the ten biggest clones take up roughly 21%. V usage is TRBV7-3 and J usage is TRBJ2-2; the D is unclear. The sequence came from a man aged 18 to 29 who had mild COVID-19 (a few samples of this study predate the infection). Cell type and time point are not known. Source material: PBMCs or a T cell subset sorted from them (not recorded which). The CDR3 loop is CASSALLNTGELFF. In DNA, the CDR3 is TGTGCCAGCAGCGCCCTTTTGAACACCGGGGAGCTGTTTTTT.